A selection of T cell receptor beta chains follows, all from one sample in a study of T cell repertoires in cytomegalovirus infection. TCRdb re-called the reads with MiXCR, one entry per CDR3 protein. In the table there are tens of thousands of distinct CDR3 sequences, 3% to 4.5% of which are singletons. The sample comprised PBMCs. These receptors originate from a human donor in good health (CMV status not recorded). Some clones in this sample may be carry-over from other donors' samples. The CDR3 runs from the conserved cysteine through the conserved F or W. A D gene is named only where the DNA matches it firmly. A clone size is listed for some rows: how often the clone was seen (once, few, many), or a class if it is expanded.

many,NA,TRBJ2-4,TRBV10-3,TGTGCCATCAGTGAGTCGGCAGGGAGAGACATTCAGTACTTC,CAISESAGRDIQYF
many,NA,TRBJ1-2,TRBV2,TGTGCCAGCAGTTGGCGGTCTCGACCCGATGGCTACACCTTC,CASSWRSRPDGYTF
many,NA,TRBJ2-1,TRBV28,TGTGCCAGCCTAACTGGGACCTCCTACAATGAGCAGTTCTTC,CASLTGTSYNEQFF
many,NA,TRBJ1-1,TRBV20-1,TGCAGTGCTAGTAATCGGTTGAGGGTTGAAGCTTTCTTT,CSASNRLRVEAFF
many,NA,TRBJ2-3,TRBV12-3/TRBV12-4,TGTGCCAGCAGCCCAATCTCAGATACGCAGTATTTT,CASSPISDTQYF
many,NA,TRBJ2-1,TRBV10-2,TGCGCCAGCAGTGACCCAAGGGTTCAGGGGTGGGGTGAGCAGTTCTTC,CASSDPRVQGWGEQFF
many,NA,TRBJ2-1,TRBV12-3/TRBV12-4,TGTGCCAGCAGCCCAGGTAGGGCGGTTTGGCATCATGAGCAGTTCTTC,CASSPGRAVWHHEQFF
many,NA,TRBJ2-5,TRBV4-2,TGTGCCAGCAGCCAAGATAGGAGGGGAGAGACCCAGTACTTC,CASSQDRRGETQYF
many,NA,TRBJ2-3,TRBV7-3,TGTGCCAGCAGCTCCAGTAGGGGGAATACGCAGTATTTT,CASSSSRGNTQYF
many,NA,TRBJ1-3,TRBV6-1,TGTGCCAGCAGACCACAGGGATCTGGAAACACCATATATTTT,CASRPQGSGNTIYF
many,NA,TRBJ1-1,TRBV12-3/TRBV12-4,TGTGCCAGCACCATACAGGCGAACCCGAACACTGAAGCTTTCTTT,CASTIQANPNTEAFF
many,NA,TRBJ1-1,TRBV6-1,TGTGCCAGCAGGTCACAGGGTGAAGTGTCTGAAGCTTTCTTT,CASRSQGEVSEAFF
many,NA,TRBJ1-3,TRBV19,TGTGCCAGTAAATCGGCAGCCTCTGGAAACACCATATATTTT,CASKSAASGNTIYF
many,NA,TRBJ1-1,TRBV5-8,TGTGCCAGCAGCTTGATGAGGGGGAACACTGAAGCTTTCTTT,CASSLMRGNTEAFF
many,NA,TRBJ1-2,TRBV12-3/TRBV12-4,TGTGCCAGCAGTTTGGTTGCACAGAATGGCTACACCTTC,CASSLVAQNGYTF
many,NA,TRBJ1-1,TRBV7-2,TGTGCCAGCAGCTTTACTACAACGAACACTGAAGCTTTCTTT,CASSFTTTNTEAFF
many,TRBD1,TRBJ1-5,TRBV28,TGTGCCAGCAGTACCCAGGACAGGGGGGTGAGTCAGCCCCAGCATTTT,CASSTQDRGVSQPQHF
many,NA,TRBJ2-4,TRBV28,TGTGCCAGCAGTTTAAGTATTTCGACTTACGCCAAAAACATTCAGTACTTC,CASSLSISTYAKNIQYF
many,NA,TRBJ2-1,TRBV18,TGTGCCAGCTCGCCAACACTAGCTTCCTCCTACAATGAGCAGTTCTTC,CASSPTLASSYNEQFF
many,NA,TRBJ1-1,TRBV20-1,TGCAGTGCTACCATTACAGGGTTCGGAGCTTTCTTT,CSATITGFGAFF
many,NA,TRBJ2-7,TRBV28,TGTGCCAGCAGTTTAGTGGCCGGCCACGAGCAGTACTTC,CASSLVAGHEQYF
few,NA,TRBJ1-5,TRBV28,TGTGCCAGCAGTTTATCGGACCGCAATCAGCCCCAGCATTTT,CASSLSDRNQPQHF
many,TRBD2,TRBJ2-1,TRBV19,TGTGCCAGTAGTACCTTAGCGGGGGGGCATTGGCAGTTCTTC,CASSTLAGGHWQFF
many,TRBD2,TRBJ2-1,TRBV7-2,TGTGCCAGCAGCGTCACTAGCGGGGGTTACAATGAGCAGTTCTTC,CASSVTSGGYNEQFF
many,TRBD2,TRBJ2-5,TRBV7-8,TGTGCCAGCAGCCCAACCGGGCGGGGGCAAGAGACCCAGTACTTC,CASSPTGRGQETQYF
many,NA,TRBJ1-1,TRBV6-4,TGTGCCAGCAGTCTGGATCAGCAGGGGGAAGCTTTCTTT,CASSLDQQGEAFF
many,NA,TRBJ2-3,TRBV20-1,TGCAGTGCTAGGTGGGCCCTCAACCCAGATACGCAGTATTTT,CSARWALNPDTQYF
many,TRBD1,TRBJ1-6,TRBV6-6,TGTGCCAGCAGTTACACTTCCCATGACAGGGGGAATAATTCACCCCTCCACTTT,CASSYTSHDRGNNSPLHF
many,NA,TRBJ1-2,TRBV7-2,TGTGCCATCACGTTGGGGCATCCAACCTATGGCTACACCTTC,CAITLGHPTYGYTF
many,NA,TRBJ2-1,TRBV7-8,TGTGCCAGCAGCTTAATTGGCGGATACAATGAGCAGTTCTTC,CASSLIGGYNEQFF
many,NA,TRBJ1-1,TRBV6-1,TGTGCCAGCAAGGTGAACACTGAAGCTTTCTTT,CASKVNTEAFF
many,TRBD1,TRBJ1-2,TRBV5-6,TGTGCCAGCAGCCTCCCTTCAGGGGGAGGCTATGGCTACACCTTC,CASSLPSGGGYGYTF
many,TRBD2,TRBJ2-1,TRBV4-3,TGCGCCAGCAGCCAAGATTGGGAGGGTGAGCAGTTCTTC,CASSQDWEGEQFF
many,NA,TRBJ2-3,TRBV28,TGTGCCACCCTCGCCCCTGGTGATACGCAGTATTTT,CATLAPGDTQYF
many,NA,TRBJ2-1,TRBV27,TGTGCCAGCAGTTTATCGGCGGGGCGAGGACCTGACAATGAGCAGTTCTTC,CASSLSAGRGPDNEQFF
many,NA,TRBJ2-7,TRBV20-1,TGCAGTGCCGAGCGGGTTCTGCGTACCTACGAGCAGTACTTC,CSAERVLRTYEQYF
many,TRBD1,TRBJ2-6,TRBV7-2,TGTGCCAGCAGCTTAGTCGGGACAGGGGGCTCTGGGGCCAACGTCCTGACTTTC,CASSLVGTGGSGANVLTF
many,TRBD1,TRBJ2-1,TRBV6-2/TRBV6-3,TGTGCCAGCAGTTACTCTTGGACAGGGGGCCGTGAGCAGTTCTTC,CASSYSWTGGREQFF
many,TRBD1,TRBJ1-5,TRBV7-2,TGTGCCAGCAGCTCAAGACAGGGGGCCGGGCAGCCCCAGCATTTT,CASSSRQGAGQPQHF
many,NA,TRBJ2-2,TRBV10-3,TGTGCCACCCAGGGGTCGGATACCGGGGAGCTGTTTTTT,CATQGSDTGELFF
many,TRBD1,TRBJ2-6,TRBV5-4,TGTGCCAGCAGCTCCCGGGACAGGGGAGCAGGGGCCAACGTCCTGACTTTC,CASSSRDRGAGANVLTF
many,TRBD1,TRBJ2-3,TRBV12-3/TRBV12-4,TGTGCCAGCAGTGGGGACAGGACGGCAGATACGCAGTATTTT,CASSGDRTADTQYF
many,TRBD1,TRBJ1-2,TRBV28,TGTGCCAGCAGTTTACTCCATATGGGACAGCCGTATGGCTACACCTTC,CASSLLHMGQPYGYTF
many,TRBD1,TRBJ2-4,TRBV6-6,TGTGCCAGCAGTTACGCGACAGGGGATGGGGTTGCCAAAAACATTCAGTACTTC,CASSYATGDGVAKNIQYF
many,TRBD1,TRBJ1-5,TRBV7-2,TGTGCCAGCAGCGCACGACAGGGAGCGCAGCCCCAGCATTTT,CASSARQGAQPQHF
many,NA,TRBJ1-5,TRBV6-2/TRBV6-3,TGTGCCACCCTGGACACGGGCAATCAGCCCCAGCATTTT,CATLDTGNQPQHF
many,NA,TRBJ1-1,TRBV10-3,TGTGCCATAGGGGGAGCATTCGACAGGAGGAACACTGAAGCTTTCTTT,CAIGGAFDRRNTEAFF
many,NA,TRBJ1-5,TRBV7-8,TGTGCCAGCAGCTTAATGTGGGGGGAGCCCCAGCATTTT,CASSLMWGEPQHF
many,TRBD2,TRBJ2-1,TRBV20-1,TGCAGTGCTAGAGTTGCAGGACTAGGGGTTGAGCAGTTCTTC,CSARVAGLGVEQFF
many,NA,TRBJ2-7,TRBV7-2,TGTGCCAGCAGCCCCACCCCGGGGCAGGGAAAGTACGAGCAGTACTTC,CASSPTPGQGKYEQYF
many,NA,TRBJ1-1,TRBV7-3,TGTGCCAGCAGCTTATTGGGGACCGCTAACACTGAAGCTTTCTTT,CASSLLGTANTEAFF
NA,NA,TRBJ2-7,TRBV20-1,TGCAGTGCTAACGTAGAGTCCTACGAGCAGTACTTC,CSANVESYEQYF
many,NA,TRBJ1-2,TRBV7-2,TGTGCCAGCAGCTTAAACCGGGAACACTATGGCTACACCTTC,CASSLNREHYGYTF
many,NA,TRBJ1-1,TRBV19,TGTGCCAGTAGTATGGACGGAGACACTGAAGCTTTCTTT,CASSMDGDTEAFF
many,NA,TRBJ1-2,TRBV9,TGTGCCAGCAGCGTAGAGGAGGGGGGCTACACCTTC,CASSVEEGGYTF